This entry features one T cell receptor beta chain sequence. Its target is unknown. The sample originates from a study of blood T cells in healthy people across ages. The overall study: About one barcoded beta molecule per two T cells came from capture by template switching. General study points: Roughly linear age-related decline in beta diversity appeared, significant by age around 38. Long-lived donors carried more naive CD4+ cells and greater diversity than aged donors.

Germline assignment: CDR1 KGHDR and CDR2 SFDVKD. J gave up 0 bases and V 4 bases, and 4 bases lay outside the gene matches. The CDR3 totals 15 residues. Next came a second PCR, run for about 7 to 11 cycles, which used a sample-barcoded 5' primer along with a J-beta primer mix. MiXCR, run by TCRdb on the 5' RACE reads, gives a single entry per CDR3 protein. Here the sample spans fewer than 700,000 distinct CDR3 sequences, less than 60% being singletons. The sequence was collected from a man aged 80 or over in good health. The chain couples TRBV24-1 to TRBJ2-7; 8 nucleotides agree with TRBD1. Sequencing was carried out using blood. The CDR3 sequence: CATSDAGTGSYEQYF. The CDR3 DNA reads TGTGCCACCAGTGACGCCGGGACAGGCTCCTACGAGCAGTACTTC.